Following are 12 T cell receptor beta chains from one sample sequenced in a study of T cell repertoires in cytomegalovirus infection. TCRdb re-called the reads with MiXCR, one entry per CDR3 protein. Of around 130,000 distinct CDR3 sequences in the sample, about 24% were seen once. Their cognate antigens are unknown. Sequenced input: PBMCs, sequenced either directly or after in vitro stimulation (not recorded which). Every receptor here comes from a human donor in good health (CMV status not recorded). Some clones in this sample may be carry-over from other donors' samples.

The chain is built from TRBV28 and TRBJ2-7; maybe TRBD2 (6 bases). The V gene's germline CDR1 is MDHEN and CDR2 SYDVKM. V was cut by 4 bases and J by 2 bases, with 12 bases left in between. The CDR3 is 14 amino acids. The CDR3 DNA is TGTGCCAGCAGTTCCGTAGCGGAGACCTACGAGCAGTACTTC. Its protein product is CASSSVAETYEQYF.

This clonotype was observed a handful of times. The chain couples TRBV7-6 to TRBJ2-2, with 8 bases aligning to TRBD2. The V segment lost 5 bases and the J segment 6 bases; nucleotides outside the gene matches: 11. The germline gives CDR1 SGHVS, CDR2 FNYEAQ. The CDR3 consists of 16 residues. The CDR3 sequence is CASSPREEGRSGELFF. In DNA form, the CDR3 reads TGTGCCAGCAGCCCGCGGGAGGAGGGCCGGTCCGGGGAGCTGTTTTTT. Together with reference TRBV7-6 and TRBJ2-2, the CDR3 gives the full variable domain: GAGVSQSPRYKVTKRGQDVALRCDPISGHVSLYWYRQALGQGPEFLTYFNYEAQQDKSGLPNDRFSAERPEGSISTLTIQRTEQRDSAMYRCASSPREEGRSGELFFGEGSRLTVL.

This sequence joins TRBV9 and TRBJ2-1; D is ambiguous. With 2 bases removed from V and 4 bases from J, the gap between germline ends came to 13 bases. The CDR3 is 15 residues long. CDR1 is SGDLS, CDR2 YYNGEE, per germline. As DNA, the CDR3 is TGTGCCAGCAGCGTGACTCTTAGCTCTTACAATGAGCAGTTCTTC. Its protein is CASSVTLSSYNEQFF. Complete variable domain (other parts from reference TRBV9 and TRBJ2-1): DSGVTQTPKHLITATGQRVTLRCSPRSGDLSVYWYQQSLDQGLQFLIQYYNGEERAKGNILERFSAQQFPDLHSELNLSSLELGDSALYFCASSVTLSSYNEQFFGPGTRLTVL.

There are many counts of this clonotype. The J gene is TRBJ1-1, the V gene TRBV7-2, with D uncertain. Germline V gene data show CDR1 as SGHTA and CDR2 as FQGNSA. The CDR3 extends over 14 amino acids. Between the trimmed V and J ends, which lost 2 bases and 1 base, there was a span of 8 bases. The CDR3 nucleotides are TGTGCCAGCAGCTTAAACCCAACGAACACTGAAGCTTTCTTT. Translation gives CASSLNPTNTEAFF.

The rearrangement links TRBV4-3 to TRBJ2-3; 7 bases are shared with TRBD2. The CDR3 consists of 15 residues. CDR1 is LGHNA, CDR2 YSLEER, per germline. V gave up 2 bases and J gave up 5 bases; unmatched junction bases: 7. CDR3: CASSQSQSSGDTQYF. CDR3 DNA sequence: TGCGCCAGCAGCCAAAGCCAGTCTAGCGGAGATACGCAGTATTTT.

In its sample, this clonotype was seen many times. The rearrangement uses TRBV7-8 and TRBJ1-5; 8 bases fit TRBD1. The germline V gene has CDR1 SGHVS and CDR2 FQNEAQ. This CDR3 region has 15 residues. V was pared by 4 bases and J by 7 bases, with 9 bases of the junction left unmatched. The CDR3 loop reads CASSSSDRDRQPQHF. The CDR3 nucleotides are TGTGCCAGCAGCTCCTCCGACAGGGACAGGCAGCCCCAGCATTTT.

This clonotype was seen many times. The V and J genes are TRBV7-2 and TRBJ1-6; D perhaps matches TRBD1 (6 bases). With 1 base removed from V and 14 bases from J, the gap between germline ends came to 15 bases. CDR1 SGHTA and CDR2 FQGNSA come from the germline V gene. The CDR3 sequence is 14 residues long. This CDR3 is CASSLEGGSRSLHF. The CDR3 DNA reads as TGTGCCAGCAGCTTAGAGGGGGGATCAAGGTCCCTCCACTTT.

The gene calls are TRBV28 and TRBJ2-3; possibly TRBD2 for D (7 bases). Trimming removed 3 bases from V and 3 bases from J, with 10 bases in between. CDR3 length equals 14 residues. Germline V gene sequence: CDR1 MDHEN, CDR2 SYDVKM. The CDR3 DNA reads as TGTGCCAGCAGTTTGGGGGGGCGTACAGATACGCAGTATTTT. It translates to CASSLGGRTDTQYF.

This chain connects TRBV14 to TRBJ2-7; D is unclear. The CDR3 loop spans 16 amino acids. Germline CDR1 reads SGHDN; CDR2 reads FVKESK. Trimming removed 1 base at V and 0 bases at J, with 13 bases between. CDR3 region: CASSQGSWRSSYEQYF. Here the CDR3 DNA reads TGTGCCAGCAGCCAAGGGAGTTGGCGGAGCTCCTACGAGCAGTACTTC.

This chain uses TRBV14 with TRBJ1-3, with D hard to call. With 9 bases removed from V and 1 base from J, the gap between germline ends came to 22 bases. Germline V CDR1 and CDR2: SGHDN, FVKESK. There are 17 residues in the CDR3. The CDR3 reads CARSGIPQFCSGNTIYF. DNA of the CDR3: TGTGCCAGGAGCGGCATCCCCCAGTTCTGTTCTGGAAACACCATATATTTT.

This clonotype has a handful of counts. The rearrangement joins TRBV2 to TRBJ2-5; D may match TRBD1 or TRBD2 (5 bases each). The CDR3 loop spans 15 amino acids. V lost 2 bases and J 5 bases, leaving 15 bases between the germline ends. Germline V lookup: CDR1 SNHLY, CDR2 FYNNEI. The CDR3 bases are TGTGCCAGCAGTGAATCGCAGGGAAGGAGGGAGACCCAGTACTTC. It is translated as CASSESQGRRETQYF.

The CDR3: CASSVEPSETQYF. In nucleotides, the CDR3 is TGTGCCAGCAGCGTGGAACCAAGCGAGACCCAGTACTTC. The gene calls are TRBV7-6 and TRBJ2-5; no definite D call. CDR3 size: 13 residues. The ends were cut back, 5 bases at V and 5 bases at J, with 12 bases in the middle. Per germline, CDR1 SGHVS and CDR2 FNYEAQ.